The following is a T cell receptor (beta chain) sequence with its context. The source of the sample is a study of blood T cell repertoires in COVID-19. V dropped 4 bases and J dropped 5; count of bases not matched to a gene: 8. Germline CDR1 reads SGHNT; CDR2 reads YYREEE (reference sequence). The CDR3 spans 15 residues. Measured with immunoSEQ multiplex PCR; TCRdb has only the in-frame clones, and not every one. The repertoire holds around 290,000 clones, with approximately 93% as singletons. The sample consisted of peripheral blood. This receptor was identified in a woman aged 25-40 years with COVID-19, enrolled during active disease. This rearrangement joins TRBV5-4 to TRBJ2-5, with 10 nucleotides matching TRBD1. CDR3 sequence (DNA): TGTGCCAGCAGCAAGACAGGGGGCGTAGGGGAGACCCAGTACTTC. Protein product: CASSKTGGVGETQYF.